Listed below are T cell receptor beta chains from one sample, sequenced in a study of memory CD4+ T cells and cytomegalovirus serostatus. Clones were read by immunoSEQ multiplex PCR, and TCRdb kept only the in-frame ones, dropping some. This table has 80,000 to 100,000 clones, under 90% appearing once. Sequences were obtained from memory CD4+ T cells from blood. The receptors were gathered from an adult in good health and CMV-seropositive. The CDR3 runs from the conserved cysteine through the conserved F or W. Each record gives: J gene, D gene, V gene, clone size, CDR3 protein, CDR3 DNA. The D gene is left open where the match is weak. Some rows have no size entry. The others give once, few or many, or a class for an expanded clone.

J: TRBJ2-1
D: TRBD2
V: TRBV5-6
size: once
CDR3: CASSLVTSGYNEQFF
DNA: TGTGCCAGCAGCTTGGTGACTAGCGGGTACAATGAGCAGTTCTTC

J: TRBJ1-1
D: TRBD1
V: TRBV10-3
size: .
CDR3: CAIGEGANTEAFF
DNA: TGTGCCATCGGAGAGGGGGCGAACACTGAAGCTTTCTTT

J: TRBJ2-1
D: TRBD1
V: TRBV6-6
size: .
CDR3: CASSRTGGGNEQFF
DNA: TGTGCCAGCAGTCGGACAGGGGGGGGGAATGAGCAGTTCTTC

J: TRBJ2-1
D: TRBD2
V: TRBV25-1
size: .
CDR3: CAILAGGVYNEQFF
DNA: TGTGCCATCCTAGCGGGAGGGGTGTACAATGAGCAGTTCTTC

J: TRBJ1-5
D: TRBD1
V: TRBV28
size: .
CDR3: CASSLGDSYQPQHF
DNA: TGTGCCAGCAGTTTGGGGGACAGTTATCAGCCCCAGCATTTT

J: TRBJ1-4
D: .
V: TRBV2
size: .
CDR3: CASSEGGGDNEKLFF
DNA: TGTGCCAGCAGTGAGGGGGGAGGGGACAATGAAAAACTGTTTTTT

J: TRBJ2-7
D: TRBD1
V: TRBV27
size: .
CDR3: CASSYGQGFYEQYF
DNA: TGTGCCAGCAGTTACGGACAGGGCTTCTACGAGCAGTACTTC

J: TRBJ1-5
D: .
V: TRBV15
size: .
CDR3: CATSRVLGPQHF
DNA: TGTGCCACCAGCAGAGTGTTGGGGCCCCAGCATTTT

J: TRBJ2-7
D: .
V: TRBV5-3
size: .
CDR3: CARSYGRSHSYEQYF
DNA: TGTGCCAGAAGCTATGGACGGTCCCACTCCTACGAGCAGTACTTC

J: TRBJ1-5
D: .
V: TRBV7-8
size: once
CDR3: CASSLAPGLGNQPQHF
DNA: TGTGCCAGCAGCTTAGCGCCAGGGCTGGGCAATCAGCCCCAGCATTTT

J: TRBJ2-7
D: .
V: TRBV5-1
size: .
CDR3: CASSLSVAYEQYF
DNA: TGCGCCAGCAGCCTTTCAGTGGCCTACGAGCAGTACTTC

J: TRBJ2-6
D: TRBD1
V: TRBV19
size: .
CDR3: CASSTRQGMDSGANVLTF
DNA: TGTGCCAGTAGCACCCGACAGGGGATGGACTCTGGGGCCAACGTCCTGACTTTC

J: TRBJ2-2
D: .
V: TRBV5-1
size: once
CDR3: CASREGFTGELFF
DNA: TGCGCCAGTCGAGAGGGGTTTACCGGGGAGCTGTTTTTT

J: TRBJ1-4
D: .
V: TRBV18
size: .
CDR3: CASSPPSTNEKLFF
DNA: TGTGCCAGCTCACCTCCCTCAACTAATGAAAAACTGTTTTTT

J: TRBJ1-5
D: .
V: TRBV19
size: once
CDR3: CASSIRNQPQHF
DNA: TGTGCCAGTAGTATCAGGAATCAGCCCCAGCATTTT

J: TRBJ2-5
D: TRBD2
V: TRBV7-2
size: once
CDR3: CASSLVTSGRAVRETQYF
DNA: TGTGCCAGCAGCTTAGTTACTAGCGGGAGGGCCGTGCGAGAGACCCAGTACTTC

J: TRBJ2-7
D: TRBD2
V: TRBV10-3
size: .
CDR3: CAISGGGGAETYEQYF
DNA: TGTGCCATCAGCGGCGGGGGGGGAGCGGAGACCTACGAGCAGTACTTC

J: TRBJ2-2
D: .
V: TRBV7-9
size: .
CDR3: CASSFYGGELFF
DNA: TGTGCCAGCAGCTTTTACGGCGGGGAGCTGTTTTTT

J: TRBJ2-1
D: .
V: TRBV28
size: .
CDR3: CASTTTSYEQFF
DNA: TGTGCCAGCACTACGACCTCGTATGAGCAGTTCTTC

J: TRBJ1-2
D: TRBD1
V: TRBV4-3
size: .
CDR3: CASSQERGQGYYGYTF
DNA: TGCGCCAGCAGCCAAGAGAGGGGGCAAGGTTACTATGGCTACACCTTC

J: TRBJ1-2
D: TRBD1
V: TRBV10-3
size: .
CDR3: CAIRGGQTSFGYTF
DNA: TGTGCCATCAGGGGGGGACAGACATCCTTTGGCTACACCTTC

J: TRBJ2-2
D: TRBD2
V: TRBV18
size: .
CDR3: CASSPPGLAFGTGELFF
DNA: TGTGCCAGCTCACCCCCGGGACTAGCGTTTGGGACCGGGGAGCTGTTTTTT

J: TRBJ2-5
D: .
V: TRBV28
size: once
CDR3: CASSFRSGLKETQYF
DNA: TGTGCCAGCAGTTTTAGGTCCGGCCTTAAAGAGACCCAGTACTTC

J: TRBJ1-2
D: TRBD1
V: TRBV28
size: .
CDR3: CASSLSGQGRGPYGYTF
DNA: TGTGCCAGCAGTTTATCCGGACAGGGTCGAGGTCCCTATGGCTACACCTTC

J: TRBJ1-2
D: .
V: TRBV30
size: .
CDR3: CAWSQPGNHRYTF
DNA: TGTGCCTGGAGTCAACCCGGTAACCATCGCTACACCTTC

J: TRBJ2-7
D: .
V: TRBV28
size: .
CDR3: CASSFSVYEQYF
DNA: TGTGCCAGCAGTTTTTCAGTCTACGAGCAGTACTTC

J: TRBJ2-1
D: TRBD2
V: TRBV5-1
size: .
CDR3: CASSFGTSGSDEQFF
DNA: TGCGCCAGCAGCTTCGGGACTAGCGGGAGCGATGAGCAGTTCTTC

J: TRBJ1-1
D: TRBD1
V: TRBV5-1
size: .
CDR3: CASSFGTGRTEAFF
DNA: TGCGCCAGCAGCTTTGGGACAGGGAGAACTGAAGCTTTCTTT

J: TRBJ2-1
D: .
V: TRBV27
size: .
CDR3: CASTVWARGSFFSEQFF
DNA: TGTGCCAGTACAGTTTGGGCTCGGGGGAGCTTTTTCTCTGAGCAGTTCTTC

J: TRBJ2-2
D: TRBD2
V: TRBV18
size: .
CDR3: CASSPPSSGIAGELFF
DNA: TGTGCCAGCTCACCACCGAGTAGCGGGATAGCCGGGGAGCTGTTTTTT

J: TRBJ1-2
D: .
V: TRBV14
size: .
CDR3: CASSQETRYGYTF
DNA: TGTGCCAGCAGCCAAGAGACACGCTATGGCTACACCTTC

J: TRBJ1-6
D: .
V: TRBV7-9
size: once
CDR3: CASSSSGQFSSPLHF
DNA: TGTGCCAGCAGCTCTAGTGGACAGTTTAGCTCACCCCTCCACTTT

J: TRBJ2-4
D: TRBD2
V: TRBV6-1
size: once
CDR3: CASSEVDAGGKNIQYF
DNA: TGTGCCAGCAGTGAAGTTGACGCGGGAGGGAAAAACATTCAGTACTTC